Following are 7 T cell receptor beta chains from one sample sequenced in a study of blood T cell repertoires in COVID-19. TCRdb keeps only in-frame clones here, not all; method: immunoSEQ multiplex PCR. The table includes tens of thousands of clones, 88% detected once. Sequenced sample: peripheral blood. Receptor source: a human donor in a cohort sampled during active COVID-19.

J is TRBJ2-1 and V is TRBV7-2; D call uncertain. Germline V gives CDR1 SGHTA, CDR2 FQGNSA. The CDR3 contains 13 residues. The V gene lost 3 bases and the J gene lost 6 bases, with 9 bases spanning the gap. CDR3 nucleotides: TGTGCCAGCAGCTTCCCTTTCCGCAATGAGCAGTTCTTC. This encodes CASSFPFRNEQFF. Full variable domain (rest looked up from reference TRBV7-2 and TRBJ2-1): GAGVSQSPSNKVTEKGKDVELRCDPISGHTALYWYRQSLGQGLEFLIYFQGNSAPDKSGLPSDRFSAERTGGSVSTLTIQRTQQEDSAVYLCASSFPFRNEQFFGPGTRLTVL.

This chain joins TRBV3-1 (or the pseudogene TRBV3-2) and TRBJ2-7, with D hard to call. V dropped 2 bases and J dropped 4 bases, with 6 bases sitting between them. Looked up from germline, CDR1 is LGHDT and CDR2 is YNNKEL (reference sequence). This CDR3 has 12 amino acids. The CDR3 loop reads CASSQTQYEQYF. The DNA for the CDR3 is TGTGCCAGCAGCCAAACTCAATACGAGCAGTACTTC.

The genes are TRBV5-1 and TRBJ2-5, with 7 bases lining up with TRBD2. Germline V CDR1 and CDR2: SGHRS, YFSETQ. V shed 0 bases, J shed 5 bases, and the junction held 10 bases outside the gene matches. CDR3 size: 16 residues. The CDR3 reads CASSLAVGRESETQYF. The CDR3 bases are TGCGCCAGCAGCTTGGCCGTAGGGAGGGAGTCCGAGACCCAGTACTTC.

This rearrangement joins TRBV28 to TRBJ2-1, with 8 bases lining up with TRBD2. V trimming: 2 bases; J trimming: 3 bases; junction bases outside the gene matches: 9. The CDR3 is made up of 17 amino acids. Germline CDR1 and CDR2: MDHEN and SYDVKM. CDR3: CASSLPRGGGGYNEQFF. The CDR3 bases are TGTGCCAGCAGTTTACCCCGGGGGGGTGGGGGCTACAATGAGCAGTTCTTC.

The chain links TRBV6-5 to TRBJ2-1; D is possibly TRBD1 (6 bases). The CDR3 is 12 amino acids. Germline CDR1 and CDR2: MNHEY and SVGAGI. Between the trimmed V and J ends, which lost 2 bases and 10 bases, there was a span of 9 bases. The CDR3 protein is CASSYVTGEQFF. The CDR3 nucleotides are TGTGCCAGCAGTTACGTGACAGGCGAGCAGTTCTTC.

The chain recombines TRBV28 with TRBJ1-2; D unclear. Trimming removed 8 bases from V and 2 bases from J, with 12 bases in between. CDR1 is MDHEN, CDR2 SYDVKM, per germline. The CDR3 length is 13 residues. CDR3 loop: CASCTPQNYGYTF. DNA of the CDR3: TGTGCCAGCTGTACTCCACAGAACTATGGCTACACCTTC.

The J gene is TRBJ2-2, the V gene TRBV5-4; 10 nucleotides match TRBD2. This CDR3 comprises 17 residues. With V trimmed by 3 bases and J by 2 bases, 7 bases remained unmatched. CDR1 SGHNT and CDR2 YYREEE come from the germline V gene (reference sequence). CDR3 sequence reads: CASSSSLAGANTGELFF. The CDR3 nucleotides read TGTGCCAGCAGCTCGTCTCTAGCGGGAGCCAACACCGGGGAGCTGTTTTTT.